The T cell receptor (beta chain) described here comes from a study of blood T cell repertoires in COVID-19. For the study at large: Samples came from the United States, Italy and Spain, spanning acute and convalescent COVID-19. The analysed material was cDNA or gDNA that came from T cells, B-cell-depleted T cells, or PBMCs.

In the authors' workflow: Reference gene primer amplification yielded estimated nucleated cell counts. TCRdb keeps only in-frame clones here, not all; method: immunoSEQ multiplex PCR. The V and J calls and clone size were taken over from that table, and D and trimming were inferred from the DNA. The sample includes about 190,000 clones, 83% of them seen just once. This CDR3 region has 12 residues. CDR1 MNHEY and CDR2 SVGAGI come from the germline V gene. Trimming pared 5 bases from V and 6 bases from J, leaving 11 bases between. The sequence was collected from a woman in her thirties or forties with acute or convalescent COVID-19. The material sequenced was peripheral blood. The gene calls are TRBV6-5 and TRBJ2-7, with a possible D match to TRBD1 (6 bases). CDR3 DNA: TGTGCCAGCAGTCCCGGACAGTTCGAGCAGTACTTC. This gives the protein CASSPGQFEQYF.